Included here is one TCR beta chain sequence, with context. Its antigen is undetermined. The entry originates in a study of T cells in Graves' hyperthyroidism and ophthalmopathy. At the level of the study: Peripheral blood was taken when the disease was first diagnosed, before any treatment began. Study-wide findings and caveats: Blood also contained most expanded thyroid clonotypes above 0.001. A model of 13 V-J pairs discriminated ophthalmopathy from stable hyperthyroidism.

This CDR3 is 15 amino acids long. Germline V CDR1 and CDR2: SGHDN, FVKESK. Unmatched junction bases numbered 10, after V lost 3 bases and J lost 12 bases. TCR beta CDR3 regions were amplified from RNA transcripts. HTBI primers drove first-round RT-PCR of the TCR CDR3. TCRdb re-derived calls from the multiplex PCR reads in MiXCR, one entry per CDR3 protein. This repertoire shows fewer than 500,000 distinct CDR3 sequences, about 15% found once; its top ten account for under 15%. The rearrangement joins TRBV14 to TRBJ1-6; 8 bases align to TRBD1. The source material was blood. The sequence was obtained from a man aged 18 to 35 with Graves' ophthalmopathy. CDR3 bases: TGTGCCAGCAGCCACGCTCCACAGGGGGTAGGACCCCTCCACTTT. The encoded protein is CASSHAPQGVGPLHF.